Below, 5 T cell receptor beta chains from the same sample are listed, as sequenced in a study of CD8 T cells in Susac syndrome. RNA amounts of about 0.5 to 1 ug underwent reverse transcription with random hexamers. Via MiXCR, TCRdb re-called the immunoSEQ multiplex PCR reads, giving one row per CDR3 protein. The sample consists of some 200,000 distinct CDR3 sequences, about 95% of them appearing once. The sample consisted of CD4+ T cells from PBMCs. The receptor source for this set is a human donor with multiple sclerosis.

CDR3 bases: TGTGCCAGCAGTGATCAAAAGGGATCACCCCTCCACTTT. It specifies CASSDQKGSPLHF. This chain connects TRBV2 to TRBJ1-6; D unresolved. The CDR3 length is 13 residues. With 3 bases removed from V and 10 bases from J, the gap between germline ends came to 10 bases. CDR1 and CDR2 (germline): SNHLY, FYNNEI. Full variable domain (rest looked up from reference TRBV2 and TRBJ1-6): EPEVTQTPSHQVTQMGQEVILRCVPISNHLYFYWYRQILGQKVEFLVSFYNNEISEKSEIFDDQFSVERPDGSNFTLKIRSTKLEDSAMYFCASSDQKGSPLHFGNGTRLTVT.

The rearrangement uses TRBV28 and TRBJ2-3; TRBD2 might be the D (6 bases). There are 15 residues in the CDR3. Trimming took off 6 bases at V and 8 bases at J, with 21 bases between the two ends. Looked up from germline, CDR1 is MDHEN and CDR2 is SYDVKM. The CDR3 is CASRLGGGSPGTQYF. The DNA for the CDR3 is TGTGCCAGCAGACTGGGGGGAGGATCCCCAGGTACGCAGTATTTT.

V is TRBV4-1 and J is TRBJ2-7, with no clear D. Trimming took 2 bases from V and 0 from J, leaving 11 bases between them. The CDR3 is 15 residues long. Germline CDR1 and CDR2: MGHRA and YSYEKL. The CDR3 coding sequence is TGCGCCAGCAGCCAAAGATACGAAAACTCCTACGAGCAGTACTTC. Its translation: CASSQRYENSYEQYF.

The chain combines TRBV13 with TRBJ2-6; D gene ambiguous. V gave up 2 bases and J gave up 4 bases, with 18 bases separating them. The length of the CDR3 is 18 residues. Germline-derived CDR1 and CDR2 are PRHDT and FYEKMQ (reference sequence). DNA of the CDR3: TGTGCCAGCAGCTTAATGTCCAGTCTTACTAAAGGGGCCAACGTCCTGACTTTC. Encoded protein: CASSLMSSLTKGANVLTF.

The chain couples TRBV5-1 to TRBJ2-1; TRBD1 matches at 8 bases. The DNA end favors TRBJ2-7, so the J call may be wrong. Looked up from germline, CDR1 is SGHRS and CDR2 is YFSETQ. The CDR3 is made up of 13 amino acids. CDR3 DNA sequence: TGCGCCAGCAGCTTAGGCAACCAGGGGGCGCAGTACTTC. Protein product: CASSLGNQGAQYF.